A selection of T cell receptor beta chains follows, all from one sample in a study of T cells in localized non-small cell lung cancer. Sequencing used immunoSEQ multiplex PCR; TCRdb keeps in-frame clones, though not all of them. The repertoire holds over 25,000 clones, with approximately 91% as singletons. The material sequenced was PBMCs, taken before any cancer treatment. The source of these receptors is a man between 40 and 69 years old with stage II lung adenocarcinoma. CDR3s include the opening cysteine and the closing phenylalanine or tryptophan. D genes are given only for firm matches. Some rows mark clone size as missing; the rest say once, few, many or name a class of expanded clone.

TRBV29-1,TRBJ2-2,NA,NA,CSGGQNGELFF,TGCAGCGGCGGACAGAACGGGGAGCTGTTTTTT
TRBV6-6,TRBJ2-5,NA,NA,CASSYSMDPREETQYF,TGTGCCAGCAGTTACTCGATGGACCCGAGAGAAGAGACCCAGTACTTC
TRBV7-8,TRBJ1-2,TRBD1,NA,CASSSLGTGFGYTF,TGTGCCAGCAGCTCGCTCGGGACAGGGTTTGGCTACACCTTC
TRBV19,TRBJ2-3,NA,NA,CASSIQGGYTDTQYF,TGTGCCAGTAGTATCCAGGGGGGATACACAGATACGCAGTATTTT
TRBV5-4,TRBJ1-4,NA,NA,CASSLGRINEKLFF,TGTGCCAGCAGCTTGGGACGGATTAATGAAAAACTGTTTTTT
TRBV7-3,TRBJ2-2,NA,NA,CASSLFPASTGELFF,TGTGCCAGCAGCTTATTCCCAGCAAGCACCGGGGAGCTGTTTTTT
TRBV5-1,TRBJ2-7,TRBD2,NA,CASSAGTSLEQYF,TGCGCCAGCAGCGCCGGGACTAGCCTAGAGCAGTACTTC
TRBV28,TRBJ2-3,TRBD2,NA,CASSLPTSGRGDTQYF,TGTGCCAGCAGTTTGCCGACTAGCGGGAGGGGAGATACGCAGTATTTT
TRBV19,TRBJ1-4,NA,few,CAAGPGSEKLFF,TGTGCGGCGGGGCCGGGGAGTGAAAAACTGTTTTTT
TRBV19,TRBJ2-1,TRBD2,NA,CASSIGLAEDEQFF,TGTGCCAGTAGTATAGGACTAGCGGAGGATGAGCAGTTCTTC
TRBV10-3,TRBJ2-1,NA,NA,CAVSQENEQFF,TGTGCCGTCTCTCAGGAAAATGAGCAGTTCTTC
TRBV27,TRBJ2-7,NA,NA,CASSQGAGKGLLSREQYF,TGTGCCAGCAGCCAAGGGGCAGGGAAGGGTCTCCTATCTAGGGAGCAGTACTTC
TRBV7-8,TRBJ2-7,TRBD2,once,CASSSGLAAENEQYF,TGTGCCAGCAGCTCTGGACTAGCGGCAGAAAACGAGCAGTACTTC
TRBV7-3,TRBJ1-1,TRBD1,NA,CASSRTGAMNTEAFF,TGTGCCAGCAGCCGGACAGGGGCAATGAACACTGAAGCTTTCTTT
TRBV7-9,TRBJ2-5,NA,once,CASSSFAGTGETQYF,TGTGCCAGCAGCTCCTTTGCAGGGACGGGAGAGACCCAGTACTTC
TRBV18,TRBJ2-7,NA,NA,CASSPVGARSYEQYF,TGTGCCAGCTCACCAGTTGGAGCGCGATCCTACGAGCAGTACTTC
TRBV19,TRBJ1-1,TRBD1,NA,CASSIDGTGRTEAFF,TGTGCCAGTAGTATAGACGGGACAGGGCGAACTGAAGCTTTCTTT
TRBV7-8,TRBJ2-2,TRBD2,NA,CASSILAGEGGELFF,TGTGCCAGCAGCATACTAGCGGGAGAGGGCGGGGAGCTGTTTTTT
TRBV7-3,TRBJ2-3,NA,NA,CASSPQGGLAPTDTQYF,TGTGCCAGCAGCCCACAGGGGGGACTAGCTCCCACAGATACGCAGTATTTT
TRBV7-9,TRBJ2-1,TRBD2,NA,CASSFGLAGLNEQFF,TGTGCCAGCAGCTTTGGACTAGCGGGATTGAATGAGCAGTTCTTC
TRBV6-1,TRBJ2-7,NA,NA,CASSEGQPVDEQYF,TGTGCCAGCAGTGAAGGACAGCCTGTGGACGAGCAGTACTTC
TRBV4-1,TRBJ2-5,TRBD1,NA,CASSIEFGTGGETQYF,TGCGCCAGCAGCATAGAGTTTGGGACAGGTGGAGAGACCCAGTACTTC
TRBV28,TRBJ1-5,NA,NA,CASSLNQPQHF,TGTGCCAGCAGTTTAAATCAGCCCCAGCATTTT
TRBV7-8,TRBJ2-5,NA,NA,CASRGVAVETQYF,TGTGCCAGCCGAGGGGTAGCTGTGGAGACCCAGTACTTC
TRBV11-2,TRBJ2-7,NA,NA,CASSPQSNRLLNEQYF,TGTGCCAGCAGCCCCCAATCGAACCGCCTATTAAACGAGCAGTACTTC
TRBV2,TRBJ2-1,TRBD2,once,CASSEVGGRALDEQFF,TGTGCCAGCAGTGAAGTGGGCGGGAGGGCCCTCGATGAGCAGTTCTTC
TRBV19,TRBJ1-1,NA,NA,CASSPKGLYTEAFF,TGTGCCAGTAGCCCGAAGGGTTTGTACACTGAAGCTTTCTTT
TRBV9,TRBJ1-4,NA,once,CASSVMGSTNEKLFF,TGTGCCAGCAGCGTAATGGGCTCAACTAATGAAAAACTGTTTTTT
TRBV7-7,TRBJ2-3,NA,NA,CASSLSTRDTQYF,TGTGCCAGCAGCTTATCAACTAGGGATACGCAGTATTTT
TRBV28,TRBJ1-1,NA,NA,CASSRREAFF,TGTGCCAGCAGCCGGAGGGAAGCTTTCTTT